This T cell receptor (beta chain) is drawn from a study of shared clonotypes between healthy human individuals. This clone was seen a handful of times. Germline V gene lookup returns CDR1 SNHLY and CDR2 FYNNEI. Trimming shortened V by 6 bases and J by 1 base, and 13 bases separated the two germline ends. The CDR3 extends over 15 amino acids. Sequencing was performed with immunoSEQ multiplex PCR; in TCRdb, only in-frame clones are kept and a portion is missing. The table has roughly 490,000 clones, about 79% seen once; the top ten hold 10% to 15%. Adult Caucasians living in Nashville, Tennessee made up all of the donors.

The rearrangement links TRBV2 to TRBJ1-5; no reliable D call. This receptor was identified in a middle-aged woman in good health. Some clones in this sample may be carry-over from other donors' samples. The sample consisted of PBMCs. CDR3 bases: TGTGCCAGCAGGCTGAGCGAGAAAAGCAATCAGCCCCAGCATTTT. This sequence encodes CASRLSEKSNQPQHF.